One sample yielded the 20 T cell receptor beta chains listed below, sequenced in a study of blood T cell repertoires in COVID-19. Sequencing was performed with immunoSEQ multiplex PCR; in TCRdb, only in-frame clones are kept and a portion is missing. The data hold under 250,000 clones, with approximately 81% observed a single time. Sequencing was carried out using peripheral blood. The receptors originated from a woman at least 80 years old with acute or convalescent COVID-19.

The chain joins TRBV11-3 to TRBJ2-1; 9 nucleotides line up with TRBD2. The V gene's germline CDR1 is SGHNT and CDR2 YENEEA. V lost 1 base and J lost 9; bases outside the gene matches: 7. There are 15 residues in the CDR3. The CDR3 DNA is TGTGCCAGCAGCTTAGGTGGCGGGAGGGCCATTGAGCAGTTCTTC. Its protein product is CASSLGGGRAIEQFF.

This clone was seen repeatedly, ten times or more. The chain links TRBV27 to TRBJ1-6; the D gene is possibly TRBD1 (5 bases). The CDR3 loop spans 15 amino acids. The ends were cut back, 5 bases at V and 7 bases at J, with 15 bases in the middle. CDR1 is MNHEY and CDR2 is SMNVEV in the germline V gene (reference sequence). For the CDR3, the DNA is TGTGCCAGCAGTACTTGGGGCGTGAGGAATTCACCCCTCCACTTT. Its protein is CASSTWGVRNSPLHF.

The chain employs TRBV5-1 and TRBJ2-7; TRBD2 matches 7 bases. The CDR3 extends over 15 amino acids. Per the germline V gene, CDR1 is SGHRS and CDR2 is YFSETQ. J lost 5 bases, V lost 4 bases, and 12 bases had no gene match. The CDR3 nucleotides read TGCGCCAGCAGCACCCGGGGAGGGACTTGGGACGAGCAGTACTTC. This encodes CASSTRGGTWDEQYF.

V is TRBV7-9 and J is TRBJ2-1; 7 bases line up with TRBD2. The CDR3 sequence is 16 residues long. Germline-derived CDR1 and CDR2 are SEHNR and FQNEAQ (reference sequence). The junction had 3 bases not matched to a gene; V was cut back by 1 base and J by 0 bases. For the CDR3, the DNA is TGTGCCAGCAGCTTAGTTGGCGGGGGCTCCTACAATGAGCAGTTCTTC. Amino acid sequence: CASSLVGGGSYNEQFF.

This clone has just a few counts. Within the sample, other DNA sequences also encode this same CDR3. The rearrangement links TRBV19 to TRBJ1-1, with TRBD1 matching 7 bases. Germline values: CDR1 LNHDA, CDR2 SQIVND (reference sequence). Unmatched junction bases numbered 2, after V lost 4 bases and J lost 3 bases. This CDR3 comprises 13 residues. For the CDR3, the DNA is TGTGCCAGTAGTACCACAGGGGACACTGAAGCTTTCTTT. Translation gives CASSTTGDTEAFF.

V and J are TRBV6-5 and TRBJ2-7; TRBD1 agrees at 10 bases. The CDR3 is made up of 16 amino acids. Germline loops: CDR1 MNHEY, CDR2 SVGAGI. The V segment lost 2 bases and the J segment 3 bases; nucleotides outside the gene matches: 7. The DNA for the CDR3 is TGTGCCAGCAGTTACAGGGGATGGGACAGGGGCTACGAGCAGTACTTC. Protein product: CASSYRGWDRGYEQYF.

J is TRBJ1-6 and V is TRBV25-1; 8 bases fit TRBD1. Trimming at V came to 2 bases and at J to 6 bases, leaving 3 bases not matched to a gene. Germline V gives CDR1 MGHDK, CDR2 SYGVNS. CDR3 length: 15 amino acids. The DNA of the CDR3 is TGTGCCAGCAGTGAAGCAGGGGGCAGTAATTCACCCCTCCACTTT. Its protein product is CASSEAGGSNSPLHF.

The V call is TRBV7-2, the J call TRBJ1-6, with 8 bases identical to TRBD1. CDR1 and CDR2 from the germline V gene are SGHTA and FQGNSA. V was pared by 5 bases and J by 9 bases, with 6 bases of the junction left unmatched. CDR3 length equals 14 residues. CDR3 in amino acids: CASSTQGGSSPLHF. CDR3 nucleotides: TGTGCCAGCAGCACACAGGGGGGAAGTTCACCCCTCCACTTT.

This clone was detected once. Different DNA sequences within this sample yield the same CDR3. J is TRBJ2-5 and V is TRBV5-1; 10 bases fit TRBD2. The J segment lost 1 base and the V segment lost 0 bases, leaving 3 bases of the junction unmatched. The CDR3 has 16 residues. Per germline, CDR1 SGHRS and CDR2 YFSETQ. The CDR3 region is CASSLAPSGGQETQYF. Written as DNA, the CDR3 is TGCGCCAGCAGCTTGGCCCCTAGCGGGGGCCAAGAGACCCAGTACTTC.

The chain uses TRBV7-9 and TRBJ2-1, with TRBD2 matching over 7 bases. Unmatched junction bases numbered 13, after V lost 4 bases and J lost 7 bases. Germline values: CDR1 SEHNR, CDR2 FQNEAQ (reference sequence). The CDR3 length is 16 residues. CDR3 protein: CASSWPWRGIRNEQFF. The DNA for the CDR3 is TGTGCCAGCAGCTGGCCATGGCGGGGGATAAGAAATGAGCAGTTCTTC.

The chain carries TRBV9 and TRBJ1-6; 11 bases map to TRBD1. The CDR3 consists of 15 residues. V gave up 4 bases and J gave up 7 bases; unmatched junction bases: 4. Germline V gene data show CDR1 as SGDLS and CDR2 as YYNGEE. Here the CDR3 DNA reads TGTGCCAGCAGCAATGGACAGGGGGCCAATTCACCCCTCCACTTT. Its translation is CASSNGQGANSPLHF.

The chain joins TRBV7-9 to TRBJ2-5, with a tentative D call TRBD2 (6 bases). The CDR3 length is 14 residues. With 3 bases removed from V and 1 base from J, the gap between germline ends came to 9 bases. Germline V CDR1 and CDR2: SEHNR, FQNEAQ (reference sequence). In nucleotides, the CDR3 is TGTGCCAGCAGCTTGGCTAGCGTCCAAGAGACCCAGTACTTC. Encoded protein: CASSLASVQETQYF.

This chain links TRBV18 with TRBJ2-1; TRBD2 aligns across 12 bases. The CDR3 loop spans 16 amino acids. V trimming: 0 bases; J trimming: 8 bases; junction bases outside the gene matches: 5. Germline V CDR1 and CDR2: KGHSH, LQKENI. CDR3 residues: CASSPPLAGGLDEQFF. The CDR3 DNA is TGTGCCAGCTCACCACCCCTAGCGGGGGGGCTCGATGAGCAGTTCTTC.

The J gene is TRBJ1-3, the V gene TRBV5-8; D is undetermined. Germline CDR1 and CDR2: SGHTS and YDEGEE. The CDR3 runs 14 residues. Trimming removed 0 bases from V and 3 bases from J, with 7 bases in between. The CDR3 DNA reads TGTGCCAGCAGCTTGGGGCCAGTTGGAAACACCATATATTTT. Its protein product is CASSLGPVGNTIYF.

The chain uses TRBV6-2 or TRBV6-3 and TRBJ1-1; D may be TRBD1 (5 bases). Between the trimmed V and J ends, which lost 0 bases and 5 bases, there was a span of 13 bases. In germline, CDR1 is MNHEY, CDR2 SVGEGT. CDR3 length equals 15 residues. The CDR3 is CASSYSVSPGTEAFF. The CDR3, as DNA: TGTGCCAGCAGTTACTCGGTATCCCCAGGGACTGAAGCTTTCTTT.

The chain recombines TRBV19 with TRBJ2-3, with TRBD2 identical over 7 bases. Germline V CDR1 and CDR2: LNHDA, SQIVND (reference sequence). Trimming at V came to 4 bases and at J to 8 bases, leaving 15 bases not matched to a gene. The CDR3 covers 16 residues. CDR3 in amino acids: CASSTHGRGNRGTQYF. Here the CDR3 DNA reads TGTGCCAGTAGTACCCATGGGCGGGGGAACCGAGGTACGCAGTATTTT.

Remarks on this clone: The DNA is left out, because the CDR3 cannot be placed on it with certainty; the CDR3 is given as TCRdb lists it. The rearrangement joins TRBV5-4 to TRBJ1-1; TRBD1, as called in the table, went unchecked against the DNA. The germline V gene encodes CDR1 SGHNT and CDR2 YYREEE (reference sequence). Inclusive of both ends, the CDR3 amounts to 14 amino acids. This CDR3 reads CASSLDSGVPEAFF.

The chain combines TRBV5-1 with TRBJ1-2; TRBD1 agrees at 8 bases. V trimming: 0 bases; J trimming: 1 base; junction bases outside the gene matches: 8. Germline V lookup: CDR1 SGHRS, CDR2 YFSETQ. This CDR3 region has 17 residues. As DNA, the CDR3 is TGCGCCAGCAGCTTGGGGGGACAGGCGACCCTTAACTATGGCTACACCTTC. Its protein is CASSLGGQATLNYGYTF.

The chain couples TRBV18 to TRBJ2-3; D might be TRBD2 (5 bases). CDR3 length: 14 residues. V was clipped by 3 bases and J by 6 bases, with 13 bases between them. The germline gives CDR1 KGHSH, CDR2 LQKENI. CDR3 in amino acids: CASSPGVRLDTQYF. The DNA for the CDR3 is TGTGCCAGCTCACCCGGGGTCAGATTGGATACGCAGTATTTT.

For this clone: One end of the junction is discordant with germline, which a read error may explain. The same CDR3 can be traced to other DNA sequences in this sample. The rearrangement joins TRBV7-3 to TRBJ1-6; 7 bases are a match to TRBD1. The germline V gene encodes CDR1 SGHTA and CDR2 FQGTGA. CDR3 length equals 15 residues. Written as DNA, the CDR3 is TGTGCCAGCAGCTTAGACAGGGCGTCTAATTCGCCCCTCCACTTT. This encodes CASSLDRASNSPLHF.